Each of the 31 T cell receptor beta chains below was sequenced from the same sample in a study of blood T cell repertoires in COVID-19 (dated by TCRdb to 2020 to 2021). Library generation was performed with the immunoSEQ multiplex PCR assay. TCRdb retrieved this table from immuneACCESS and kept in-frame rearrangements only. Not all clones are present; in checked studies, unresolved V genes account for under half, and no reason is known for the remainder. The sample table holds under 100,000 clones, of which approximately 88% were seen once. The leading ten clones occupy over 5% of the sample. The sequencing input was peripheral blood. These receptors all stem from a man aged 60 to 69 with COVID-19, enrolled during active disease.

The chain couples TRBV5-4 to TRBJ2-7, with 10 bases fitting TRBD2. Germline V gene lookup returns CDR1 SGHNT and CDR2 YYREEE (reference sequence). The ends lost 0 bases at V and 5 bases at J; junction bases unmatched: 11. This CDR3 comprises 17 residues. CDR3: CASSLGGLALGDHEQYF. The CDR3 DNA reads TGTGCCAGCAGCTTGGGGGGACTAGCGTTGGGGGACCACGAGCAGTACTTC. Full variable domain (rest looked up from reference TRBV5-4 and TRBJ2-7): ETGVTQSPTHLIKTRGQQVTLRCSSQSGHNTVSWYQQALGQGPQFIFQYYREEENGRGNFPPRFSGLQFPNYSSELNVNALELDDSALYLCASSLGGLALGDHEQYFGPGTRLTVT.

V is TRBV3-1 (or the pseudogene TRBV3-2) and J is TRBJ2-6, with a weak D call TRBD2 (5 bases). The CDR3 consists of 13 residues. The germline V and J ends were trimmed by 6 bases and 2 bases, with 5 bases remaining between them. Germline CDR1 LGHDT, CDR2 YNNKEL (reference sequence). The CDR3: CASREAGANVLTF. CDR3 bases: TGTGCCAGCAGGGAGGCTGGGGCCAACGTCCTGACTTTC.

This chain uses TRBV4-2 with TRBJ2-7; D possibly corresponds to TRBD2 (5 bases). V dropped 3 bases and J dropped 7 bases, with 16 bases sitting between them. Germline V gene lookup returns CDR1 LGHNA and CDR2 YNFKEQ. The length of the CDR3 is 14 residues. The CDR3 spells CASSQAEVGEEQYF. The CDR3 DNA reads as TGTGCCAGCAGCCAGGCCGAGGTCGGGGAAGAGCAGTACTTC.

The chain links TRBV30 to TRBJ2-3, with TRBD2 as a possible D gene (5 bases). Germline V CDR1 and CDR2: GTSNPN, SVGIG (reference sequence). Trimming left V 5 bases short and J 5 bases short, with 11 bases between. The CDR3 has 12 residues. In DNA, the CDR3 is TGTGCCTGGTCGGACTGGGGAGATACGCAGTATTTT. This encodes CAWSDWGDTQYF.

The chain employs TRBV24-1 and TRBJ2-2, with D possibly matching TRBD1 (5 bases). This CDR3 comprises 14 residues. Trimming removed 5 bases at V and 1 base at J, with 7 bases between. The germline V gene has CDR1 KGHDR and CDR2 SFDVKD. The CDR3 here is CATSAGQNTGELFF. For the CDR3, the DNA is TGTGCCACCAGTGCCGGACAGAACACCGGGGAGCTGTTTTTT.

The genes are TRBV5-4 and TRBJ2-1; 7 positions agree with TRBD2. Germline V gives CDR1 SGHNT, CDR2 YYREEE (reference sequence). The CDR3 is 14 amino acids. V shed 8 bases, J shed 4 bases, and the junction held 9 bases outside the gene matches. In DNA, the CDR3 is TGTGCCAGTCGCGGCGAGCGGGAATACAATGAGCAGTTCTTC. As protein: CASRGEREYNEQFF.

The chain employs TRBV12-2 and TRBJ1-3. TRBV12-2 is an annotated pseudogene. The CDR3 has 19 amino acids. CDR3 loop: CASRLVGHEKTSSGNTIYF. In DNA form, the CDR3 reads TGTGCAAGTCGCTTAGTTGGCCACGAGAAGACTAGCTCTGGAAACACCATATATTTT.

This chain links TRBV25-1 with TRBJ2-7; a weak D match, TRBD2 (6 bases). The CDR3 loop spans 13 amino acids. Trimming left V 4 bases short and J 3 bases short, with 10 bases between. Germline values: CDR1 MGHDK, CDR2 SYGVNS. In DNA, the CDR3 is TGTGCCAGCAGTGGTTTCGGGGGCTACGAGCAGTACTTC. This encodes CASSGFGGYEQYF.

This sequence joins TRBV9 and TRBJ1-4; 8 positions agree with TRBD1. Germline lookup yields CDR1 SGDLS and CDR2 YYNGEE. CDR3 length: 14 amino acids. Trimming cost V 3 bases and J 7 bases; bases outside gene matches: 5. CDR3: CASSAGQGSEKLFF. As DNA, the CDR3 is TGTGCCAGCAGCGCTGGACAGGGTAGTGAAAAACTGTTTTTT.

The genes are TRBV3-1 (or the pseudogene TRBV3-2) and TRBJ2-1; TRBD1 aligns across 8 bases. CDR1 and CDR2 from the germline V gene are LGHDT and YNNKEL (reference sequence). V trimming: 1 base; J trimming: 2 bases; junction bases outside the gene matches: 1. The CDR3 has 15 amino acids. In nucleotides, the CDR3 is TGTGCCAGCAGCCAAGGGACAGGGACCTACAATGAGCAGTTCTTC. Encoded protein: CASSQGTGTYNEQFF.

This clone came up once. This chain links TRBV11-3 with TRBJ1-2; D gene ambiguous. Trimming removed 5 bases from V and 8 bases from J, with 21 bases in between. Germline V gene lookup returns CDR1 SGHNT and CDR2 YENEEA. The CDR3 is made up of 15 amino acids. Here the CDR3 reads CASSPLAGSQVGYTF. CDR3 sequence (DNA): TGTGCCAGCAGCCCCCTCGCGGGCTCCCAGGTCGGCTACACCTTC.

V is TRBV11-2 and J is TRBJ2-7; TRBD1 matches 9 bases. V dropped 6 bases and J dropped 6; count of bases not matched to a gene: 6. CDR3 length: 13 residues. The V gene's germline CDR1 is SGHAT and CDR2 FQNNGV. CDR3 in amino acids: CASSRTGVGEQYF. The CDR3 region has the DNA TGTGCCAGCAGTCGGACAGGGGTAGGCGAGCAGTACTTC.

V and J are TRBV6-5 and TRBJ2-7; a weak D match, TRBD2 (6 bases). The CDR3 loop spans 15 amino acids. V was cut by 6 bases and J by 0 bases, with 15 bases left in between. Germline V gene sequence: CDR1 MNHEY, CDR2 SVGAGI. The CDR3: CASSPAGRSSYEQYF. CDR3 nucleotide sequence: TGTGCCAGCAGCCCGGCGGGACGTAGCTCCTACGAGCAGTACTTC.

Concerning this clone: This CDR3 is also generated by other DNA sequences in the sample. The chain joins TRBV19 to TRBJ1-1; no firm D call. V dropped 1 base and J dropped 5 bases, with 8 bases sitting between them. CDR1 is LNHDA, CDR2 SQIVND, per germline (reference sequence). CDR3 length equals 13 residues. In DNA, the CDR3 is TGTGCCAGTAGTATAGGTCAAAATACTGAAGCTTTCTTT. Encoded protein: CASSIGQNTEAFF.

The chain combines TRBV9 with TRBJ1-6; 8 nucleotides agree with TRBD1. The germline V gene has CDR1 SGDLS and CDR2 YYNGEE. Unmatched junction bases numbered 7, after V lost 3 bases and J lost 5 bases. The CDR3 sequence is 16 residues long. The CDR3 region has the DNA TGTGCCAGCAGCGCCAGGCAGGGGGCGGATAATTCACCCCTCCACTTT. Translation gives CASSARQGADNSPLHF.

The rearrangement links TRBV7-9 to TRBJ1-6; 7 bases align to TRBD1. The CDR3 covers 17 residues. In germline, CDR1 is SEHNR, CDR2 FQNEAQ (reference sequence). The junction had 13 bases not matched to a gene; V was cut back by 3 bases and J by 8 bases. For the CDR3, the DNA is TGTGCCAGCAGCTTGGGGACAGACCTCCCGAGAGATTCACCCCTCCACTTT. This sequence encodes CASSLGTDLPRDSPLHF.

The rearrangement links TRBV18 to TRBJ2-7; 8 bases fit TRBD2. Unmatched junction bases numbered 9, after V lost 2 bases and J lost 6 bases. Germline loops: CDR1 KGHSH, CDR2 LQKENI. The CDR3 loop spans 15 amino acids. The CDR3 loop is CASSPISGSFSEQYF. Here the CDR3 DNA reads TGTGCCAGCTCACCAATAAGCGGGAGTTTTTCCGAGCAGTACTTC.

This chain links TRBV5-1 with TRBJ1-1, with 10 bases aligning to TRBD1. CDR1 is SGHRS and CDR2 is YFSETQ in the germline V gene. The CDR3 extends over 16 amino acids. Germline trimming cut 5 bases from V and 5 bases from J; bases unmatched to any gene: 12. CDR3 sequence (DNA): TGCGCCAGCAGTGTCGGGACAGGGGCATTAAAGACTGAAGCTTTCTTT. This encodes CASSVGTGALKTEAFF.

This clone was counted only a few times. The V and J genes are TRBV13 and TRBJ1-6; TRBD1 might be the D (6 bases). This CDR3 is built from 16 residues. Germline V CDR1 and CDR2: PRHDT, FYEKMQ (reference sequence). V was trimmed by 0 bases and J by 6 bases, leaving 12 bases between them. The CDR3 sequence is CASSLGQTGGNSPLHF. The CDR3 DNA reads TGTGCCAGCAGCTTAGGCCAGACAGGAGGTAATTCACCCCTCCACTTT.

The gene calls are TRBV6-5 and TRBJ2-5; 9 bases match TRBD1. The V gene's germline CDR1 is MNHEY and CDR2 SVGAGI. Trimming took 4 bases from V and 5 from J; bases not matched to a gene: 8. This CDR3 has 15 residues. CDR3 DNA: TGTGCCAGCAGTTCTTGGACAGGGGAGAGGGAGACCCAGTACTTC. Translation gives CASSSWTGERETQYF.

V usage is TRBV19 and J usage is TRBJ2-1; 16 nucleotides line up with TRBD2. CDR1 is LNHDA, CDR2 SQIVND, per germline (reference sequence). V trimming: 5 bases; J trimming: 0 bases; junction bases outside the gene matches: 10. CDR3 length: 20 amino acids. CDR3 in amino acids: CASSADPGLAGGSSYNEQFF. For the CDR3, the DNA is TGTGCCAGTAGTGCTGATCCGGGACTAGCGGGAGGGAGCTCCTACAATGAGCAGTTCTTC.

This clone was counted once. This chain uses TRBV5-4 with TRBJ2-2, with D unresolved. The germline V gene encodes CDR1 SGHNT and CDR2 YYREEE (reference sequence). Trimming took 0 bases from V and 6 from J, leaving 12 bases between them. The CDR3 consists of 15 residues. The CDR3 sequence: CASSLDLVGSGELFF. CDR3 coding DNA: TGTGCCAGCAGCTTGGACCTAGTTGGGTCCGGGGAGCTGTTTTTT.

The J gene is TRBJ2-1, the V gene TRBV29-1; 12 bases are shared with TRBD2. Germline values: CDR1 SQVTM, CDR2 ANQGSEA. The CDR3 is 14 residues long. Trimming took 6 bases from V and 9 from J; bases not matched to a gene: 9. CDR3 loop: CSVDKTSGRGEQFF. The CDR3, as DNA: TGCAGCGTCGATAAGACTAGCGGGAGAGGTGAGCAGTTCTTC.

This CDR3 reads CASSAGTGGFTEAFF. The CDR3 bases are TGTGCCAGTAGTGCCGGGACAGGGGGATTCACTGAAGCTTTCTTT. This chain links TRBV19 with TRBJ1-1, with TRBD1 matching over 11 bases. The J segment lost 4 bases and the V segment lost 5 bases, leaving 6 bases of the junction unmatched. The CDR3 runs to 15 residues. Per germline, CDR1 LNHDA and CDR2 SQIVND (reference sequence). The full variable domain, in which reference TRBV19 and TRBJ1-1 provide the parts outside the CDR3, is DGGITQSPKYLFRKEGQNVTLSCEQNLNHDAMYWYRQDPGQGLRLIYYSQIVNDFQKGDIAEGYSVSREKKESFPLTVTSAQKNPTAFYLCASSAGTGGFTEAFFGQGTRLTVV.

The CDR3 coding sequence is TGTGCCAGTAACAAGGGAGCGCGATTTGGGGACATTCAGTACTTC. This encodes CASNKGARFGDIQYF. The chain links TRBV19 to TRBJ2-4; D is perhaps TRBD2 (5 bases). Trimming shortened V by 7 bases and J by 8 bases, and 21 bases separated the two germline ends. This CDR3 is built from 15 residues. The V gene's germline CDR1 is LNHDA and CDR2 SQIVND (reference sequence).

As regards this clone: This specimen includes other DNA sequences encoding the same CDR3. CDR3 nucleotides: TGCGCCAGCAGCTCAACAGGCAACACTGAAGCTTTCTTT. Its translation is CASSSTGNTEAFF. This chain joins TRBV5-1 and TRBJ1-1, with D tentatively TRBD1 (5 bases). Germline lookup yields CDR1 SGHRS and CDR2 YFSETQ. The length of the CDR3 is 13 residues. V lost 3 bases, J lost 2 bases, and 8 bases lay in between.

The chain has TRBV7-8 and TRBJ2-1, with TRBD2 matching over 10 bases. There are 17 residues in the CDR3. Germline CDR1 SGHVS, CDR2 FQNEAQ. V trimming: 3 bases; J trimming: 10 bases; junction bases outside the gene matches: 15. Here the CDR3 DNA reads TGTGCCAGCAGCTTCACCCCCGGGACTAGCGACCGGCGGGAGCAGTTCTTC. Translating it yields CASSFTPGTSDRREQFF.

This clone has just one count. V is TRBV6-1 and J is TRBJ1-2; possible D gene TRBD1, 5 bases. The CDR3 length is 14 residues. V lost 2 bases and J 3 bases, leaving 10 bases between the germline ends. CDR1 and CDR2 (germline): MNHNS, SASEGT. CDR3: CASSESTGDYGYTF. The DNA for the CDR3 is TGTGCCAGCAGTGAATCCACAGGTGACTATGGCTACACCTTC.

The genes are TRBV24-1 and TRBJ2-1; tentative D call: TRBD2 (5 bases). This CDR3 has 13 amino acids. Germline V gives CDR1 KGHDR, CDR2 SFDVKD. Trimming cost V 3 bases and J 9 bases, with 11 bases left between them. The DNA for the CDR3 is TGTGCCACCAGTGATGGAGGCGGTAGTGAGCAGTTCTTC. As protein: CATSDGGGSEQFF.

The rearrangement uses TRBV5-4 and TRBJ2-7, with 7 nucleotides matching TRBD1. The CDR3 has 17 amino acids. Germline lookup yields CDR1 SGHNT and CDR2 YYREEE (reference sequence). J lost 7 bases, V lost 0 bases, and 16 bases had no gene match. In DNA, the CDR3 is TGTGCCAGCAGCTTGGTTCCGGGCAGGGGGTATCAGTTAGAGCAGTACTTC. It translates to CASSLVPGRGYQLEQYF.

The chain links TRBV18 to TRBJ2-7; TRBD2 aligns across 7 bases. Looked up from germline, CDR1 is KGHSH and CDR2 is LQKENI. The CDR3 runs to 15 residues. The J segment lost 0 bases and the V segment lost 2 bases, leaving 4 bases of the junction unmatched. CDR3 sequence reads: CASSPTREGSYEQYF. The CDR3 nucleotides are TGTGCCAGCTCACCAACGAGGGAGGGCTCCTACGAGCAGTACTTC.